This T cell receptor (beta chain) was observed in a study of technical replicates of blood from several donors. J gave up 0 bases and V 6 bases, and 7 bases lay outside the gene matches. This CDR3 is 16 amino acids long. Germline V lookup: CDR1 SNHLY, CDR2 FYNNEI. The assay was immunoSEQ multiplex PCR, and TCRdb's table has in-frame clones only and misses some. In the table there are tens of thousands of clones, around 92% of which are singletons. The receptor was derived from a human donor in good health. J is TRBJ2-2 and V is TRBV2; 7 bases are a match to TRBD1. Sequenced: T cells isolated from PBMCs. CDR3: CASRESQGPNTGELFF. The CDR3 DNA follows: TGTGCCAGCAGGGAATCACAGGGGCCGAACACCGGGGAGCTGTTTTTT.